The present T cell receptor (beta chain) was sequenced within a study of blood T cell repertoires in COVID-19. Study-wide context: COVID-19 samples, acute and convalescent, were from the United States, Italy and Spain. T cells, B-cell-depleted T cells, or PBMCs supplied cDNA or gDNA.

In the source study's methods: Reference gene primer amplification in the assay estimated nucleated cell counts. TCRdb's copy holds only in-frame clones and misses some; the assay was immunoSEQ multiplex PCR. The DNA gave D and trimming, while V, J and clone size come from that table. The profile shows 100,000 or so clones, roughly four fifths of them singletons. CDR3 length: 13 amino acids. The germline V and J ends were trimmed by 5 bases and 2 bases, with 10 bases remaining between them. The TCR sequence derives from a woman aged 70-85 years with acute or convalescent COVID-19. The chain has TRBV12-3 or TRBV12-4 and TRBJ2-7; maybe TRBD1 (5 bases). The sample consisted of peripheral blood. CDR3 bases: TGTGCCAGCAGTAAAGGACAAGCCTACGAGCAGTACTTC. Its protein product is CASSKGQAYEQYF.